These T cell receptor beta chains were read from a single sample in a study of T-cell memory formation after mild COVID-19. TCRdb independently ran MiXCR on the 5' RACE reads; one entry per CDR3 protein. The sample shows roughly 150,000 distinct CDR3 sequences, about 14% of them seen only once. Sequences were obtained from PBMCs or a T cell subset sorted from them (not recorded which). Receptor source: an adult woman who had mild COVID-19 (a few samples of this study predate the infection). Cell type and time point are not known. Each CDR3 is given with its conserved first and last residue. D genes are given only for firm matches. Expanded clones are given a class, and other clones once, few, many or no size at all.

TRBJ2-1 | NA | few | TRBV4-2 | CASSQDLYNEQFF | TGTGCCAGCAGCCAAGACCTTTACAATGAGCAGTTCTTC
TRBJ2-7 | NA | few | TRBV6-6 | CASLGRTYEQYF | TGTGCCTCCCTCGGGAGAACCTACGAGCAGTACTTC
TRBJ2-2 | TRBD2 | medium-sized | TRBV9 | CASSGLAGGGTGELFF | TGTGCCAGCAGCGGACTAGCGGGAGGGGGAACCGGGGAGCTGTTTTTT
TRBJ1-2 | NA | few | TRBV28 | CASSLGRTNYGYTF | TGTGCCAGCAGTTTGGGTAGGACTAACTATGGCTACACCTTC
TRBJ2-5 | TRBD1 | few | TRBV7-9 | CASSLGDRGLETQYF | TGTGCCAGCAGCTTAGGGGACAGGGGGTTGGAGACCCAGTACTTC
TRBJ2-1 | NA | few | TRBV7-8 | CASSLADNSDFRRGRNEQFF | TGTGCCAGCAGCTTAGCGGACAACTCGGACTTCCGTAGGGGAAGGAATGAGCAGTTCTTC
TRBJ2-7 | NA | few | TRBV9 | CASSVAGDPSYEQYF | TGTGCCAGCAGCGTAGCCGGGGATCCTTCCTACGAGCAGTACTTC
TRBJ2-1 | TRBD2 | few | TRBV29-1 | CSVEDDRSGGARDEQFF | TGCAGCGTTGAAGATGACCGGAGCGGGGGGGCCCGGGATGAGCAGTTCTTC
TRBJ2-1 | NA | NA | TRBV12-3/TRBV12-4 | CASSLVRGKNYNEQFF | TGTGCCAGCAGTTTAGTTCGCGGGAAGAATTACAATGAGCAGTTCTTC
TRBJ1-2 | NA | NA | TRBV7-3 | CASSLDESVGTYTF | TGTGCCAGCAGCTTGGACGAATCCGTGGGGACCTACACCTTC
TRBJ2-2 | NA | few | TRBV28 | CASSLTQGRWTGELFF | TGTGCCAGCAGTTTAACACAGGGCAGGTGGACCGGGGAGCTGTTTTTT
TRBJ2-1 | TRBD2 | NA | TRBV13 | CASSLLTSGGRWHNEQFF | TGTGCCAGCAGCCTATTGACTAGCGGGGGAAGGTGGCACAATGAGCAGTTCTTC
TRBJ2-7 | TRBD1 | NA | TRBV5-1 | CASSVTTGPYEQYF | TGCGCCAGCAGCGTCACGACAGGGCCCTACGAGCAGTACTTC
TRBJ1-1 | NA | few | TRBV25-1 | CASSEHEGRAPEAFF | TGTGCCAGCAGTGAACACGAAGGCAGGGCACCTGAAGCTTTCTTT